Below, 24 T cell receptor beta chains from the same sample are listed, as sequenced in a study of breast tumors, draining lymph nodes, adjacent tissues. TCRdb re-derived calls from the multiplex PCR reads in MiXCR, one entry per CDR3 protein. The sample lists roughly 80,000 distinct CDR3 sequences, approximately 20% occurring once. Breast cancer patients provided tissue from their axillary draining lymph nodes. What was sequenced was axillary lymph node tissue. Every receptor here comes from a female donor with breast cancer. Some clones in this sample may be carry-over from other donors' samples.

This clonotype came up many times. The CDR3: CASIPNAGGLHGYTF. In DNA form, the CDR3 reads TGTGCCAGCATCCCTAACGCAGGGGGCCTTCATGGCTACACCTTC. The chain is built from TRBV6-5 and TRBJ1-2; 8 bases are shared with TRBD1. The V gene's germline CDR1 is MNHEY and CDR2 SVGAGI. The CDR3 runs 15 residues. With 7 bases clipped from V and 6 bases from J, the junction kept 13 bases outside the gene matches.

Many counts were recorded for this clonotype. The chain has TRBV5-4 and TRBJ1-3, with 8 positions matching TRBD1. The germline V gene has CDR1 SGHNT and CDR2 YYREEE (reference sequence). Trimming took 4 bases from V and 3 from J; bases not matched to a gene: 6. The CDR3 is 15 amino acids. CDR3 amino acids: CASSLTGGRGNTIYF. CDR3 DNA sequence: TGTGCCAGCAGCCTAACAGGGGGACGTGGAAACACCATATATTTT.

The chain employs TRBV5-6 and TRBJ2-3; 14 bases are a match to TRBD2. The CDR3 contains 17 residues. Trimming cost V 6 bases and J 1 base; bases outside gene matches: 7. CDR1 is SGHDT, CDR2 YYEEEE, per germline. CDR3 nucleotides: TGTGCCAGCACCTGGGGGGGACTAGCGGGGGGCACAGATACGCAGTATTTT. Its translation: CASTWGGLAGGTDTQYF.

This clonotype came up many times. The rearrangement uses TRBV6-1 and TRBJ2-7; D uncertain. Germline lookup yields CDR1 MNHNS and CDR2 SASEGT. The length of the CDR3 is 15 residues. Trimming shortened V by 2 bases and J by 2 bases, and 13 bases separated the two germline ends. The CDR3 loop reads CASSELLAAAYEQYF. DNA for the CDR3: TGTGCCAGCAGTGAACTTCTTGCAGCCGCCTACGAGCAGTACTTC.

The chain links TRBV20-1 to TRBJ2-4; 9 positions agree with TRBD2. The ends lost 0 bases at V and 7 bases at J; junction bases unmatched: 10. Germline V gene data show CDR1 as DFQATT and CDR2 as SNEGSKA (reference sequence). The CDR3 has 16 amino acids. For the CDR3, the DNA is TGCAGTGCTAGAGATAGAGGGGGGCGGGGGGGGAACATTCAGTACTTC. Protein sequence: CSARDRGGRGGNIQYF.

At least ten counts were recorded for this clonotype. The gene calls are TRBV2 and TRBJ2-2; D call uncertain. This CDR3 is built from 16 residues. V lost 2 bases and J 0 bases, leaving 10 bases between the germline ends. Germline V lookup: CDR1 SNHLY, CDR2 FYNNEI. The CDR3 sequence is CASSERRSSNTGELFF. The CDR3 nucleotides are TGTGCCAGCAGTGAACGGCGGAGTTCGAACACCGGGGAGCTGTTTTTT.

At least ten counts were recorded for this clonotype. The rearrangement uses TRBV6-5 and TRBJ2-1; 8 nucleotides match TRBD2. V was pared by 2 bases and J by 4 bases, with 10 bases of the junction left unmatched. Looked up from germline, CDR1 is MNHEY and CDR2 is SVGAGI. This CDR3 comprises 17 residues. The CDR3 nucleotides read TGTGCCAGCAGTTACCCCGACGAGCTAGCGGGTTACAATGAGCAGTTCTTC. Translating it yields CASSYPDELAGYNEQFF.

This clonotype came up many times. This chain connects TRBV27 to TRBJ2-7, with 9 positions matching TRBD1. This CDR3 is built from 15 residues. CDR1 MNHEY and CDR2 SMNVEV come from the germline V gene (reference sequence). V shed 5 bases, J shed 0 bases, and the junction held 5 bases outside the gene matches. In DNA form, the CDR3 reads TGTGCCAGCAGTCTCGGGACAGGGAGCTCCTACGAGCAGTACTTC. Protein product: CASSLGTGSSYEQYF.

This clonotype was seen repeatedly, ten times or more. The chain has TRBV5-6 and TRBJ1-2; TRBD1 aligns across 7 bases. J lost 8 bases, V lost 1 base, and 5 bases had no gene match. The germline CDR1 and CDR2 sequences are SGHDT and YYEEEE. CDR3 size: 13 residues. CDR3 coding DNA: TGTGCCAGCAGCTTGAAGGGGGCAGGGGGCTACACCTTC. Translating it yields CASSLKGAGGYTF.

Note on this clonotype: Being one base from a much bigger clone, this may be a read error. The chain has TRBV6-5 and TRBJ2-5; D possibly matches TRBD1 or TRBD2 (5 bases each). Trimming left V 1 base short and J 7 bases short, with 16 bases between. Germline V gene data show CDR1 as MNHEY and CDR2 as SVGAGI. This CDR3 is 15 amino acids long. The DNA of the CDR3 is TGTGCCAGCAGTTACTTGGTGCGGGTTGGGGCGACCCAGTACTTC. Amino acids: CASSYLVRVGATQYF.

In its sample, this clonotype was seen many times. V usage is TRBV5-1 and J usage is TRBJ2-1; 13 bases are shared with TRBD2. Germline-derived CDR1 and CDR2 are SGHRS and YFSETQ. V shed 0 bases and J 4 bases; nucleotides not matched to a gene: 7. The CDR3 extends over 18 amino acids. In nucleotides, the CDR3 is TGCGCCAGCAGCTTGGGGACTAGCGGGAGAGGGCGGTACAATGAGCAGTTCTTC. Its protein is CASSLGTSGRGRYNEQFF.

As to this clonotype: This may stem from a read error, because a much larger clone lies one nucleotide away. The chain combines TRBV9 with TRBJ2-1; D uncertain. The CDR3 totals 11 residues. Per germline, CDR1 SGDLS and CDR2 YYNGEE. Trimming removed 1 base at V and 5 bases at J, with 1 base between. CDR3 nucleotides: TGTGCCAGCAGCGTAAACAATGAGCAGTTCTTC. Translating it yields CASSVNNEQFF.

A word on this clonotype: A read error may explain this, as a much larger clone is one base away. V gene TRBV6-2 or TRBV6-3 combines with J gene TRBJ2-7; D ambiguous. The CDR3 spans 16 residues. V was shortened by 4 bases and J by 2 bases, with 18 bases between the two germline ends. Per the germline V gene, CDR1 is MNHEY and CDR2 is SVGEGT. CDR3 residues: CASSSLRAESAYEQYF. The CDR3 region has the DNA TGTGCCAGCAGTTCCTTACGGGCGGAGAGCGCCTACGAGCAGTACTTC.

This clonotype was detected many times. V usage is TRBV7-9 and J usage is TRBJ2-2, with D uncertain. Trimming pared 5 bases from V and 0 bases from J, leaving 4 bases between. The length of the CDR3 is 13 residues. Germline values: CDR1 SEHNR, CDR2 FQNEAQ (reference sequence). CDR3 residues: CASSRANTGELFF. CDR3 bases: TGTGCCAGCAGCAGGGCGAACACCGGGGAGCTGTTTTTT.

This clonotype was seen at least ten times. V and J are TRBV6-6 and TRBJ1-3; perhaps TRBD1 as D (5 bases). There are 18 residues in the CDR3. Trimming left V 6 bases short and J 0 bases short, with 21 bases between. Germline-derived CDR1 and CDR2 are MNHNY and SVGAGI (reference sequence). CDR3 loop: CASRPPGRQTVSGNTIYF. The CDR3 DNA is TGTGCCAGCAGGCCACCGGGACGACAGACTGTCTCTGGAAACACCATATATTTT.

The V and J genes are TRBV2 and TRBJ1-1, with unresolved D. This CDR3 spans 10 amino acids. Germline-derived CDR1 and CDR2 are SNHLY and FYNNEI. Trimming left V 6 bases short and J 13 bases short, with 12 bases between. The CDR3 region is CASSGPGVFF. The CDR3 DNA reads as TGTGCCAGCAGCGGACCTGGGGTTTTCTTT.

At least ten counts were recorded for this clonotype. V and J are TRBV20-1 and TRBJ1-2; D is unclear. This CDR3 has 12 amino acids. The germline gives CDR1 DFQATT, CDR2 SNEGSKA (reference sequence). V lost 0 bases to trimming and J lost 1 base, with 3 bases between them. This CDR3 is CSARDGNYGYTF. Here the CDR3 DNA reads TGCAGTGCTAGAGATGGTAACTATGGCTACACCTTC.

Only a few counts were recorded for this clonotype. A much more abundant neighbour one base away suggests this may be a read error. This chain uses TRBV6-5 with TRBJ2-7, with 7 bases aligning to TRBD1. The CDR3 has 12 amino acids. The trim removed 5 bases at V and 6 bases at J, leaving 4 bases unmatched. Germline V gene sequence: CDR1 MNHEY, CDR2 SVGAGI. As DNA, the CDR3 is TGTGCCAGCAGTGACAGGGCCAGCGAGCAGTACTTC. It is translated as CASSDRASEQYF.

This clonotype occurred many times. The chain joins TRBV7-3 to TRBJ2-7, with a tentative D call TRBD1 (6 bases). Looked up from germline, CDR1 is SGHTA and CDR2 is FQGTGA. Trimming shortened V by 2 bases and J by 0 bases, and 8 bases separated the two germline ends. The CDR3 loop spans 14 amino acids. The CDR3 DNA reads TGTGCCAGCAGCTTACAGGGGAGCTCCTACGAGCAGTACTTC. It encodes CASSLQGSSYEQYF.

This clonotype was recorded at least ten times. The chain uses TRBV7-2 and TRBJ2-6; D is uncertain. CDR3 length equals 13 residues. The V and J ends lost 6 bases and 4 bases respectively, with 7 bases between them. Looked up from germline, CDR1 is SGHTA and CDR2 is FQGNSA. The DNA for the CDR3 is TGTGCCAGCAGAACGACAGGGGCCAACGTCCTGACTTTC. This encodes CASRTTGANVLTF.

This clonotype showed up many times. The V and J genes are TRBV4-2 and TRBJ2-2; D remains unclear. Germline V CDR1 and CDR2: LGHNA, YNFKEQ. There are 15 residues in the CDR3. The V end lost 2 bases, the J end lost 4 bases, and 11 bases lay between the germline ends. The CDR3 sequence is CASSQMSGPTGELFF. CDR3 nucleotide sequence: TGTGCCAGCAGCCAAATGTCCGGGCCCACCGGGGAGCTGTTTTTT.

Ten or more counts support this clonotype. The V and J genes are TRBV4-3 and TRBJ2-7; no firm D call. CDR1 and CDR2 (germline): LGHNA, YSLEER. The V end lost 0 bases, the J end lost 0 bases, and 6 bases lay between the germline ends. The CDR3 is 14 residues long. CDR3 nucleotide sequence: TGCGCCAGCAGCCAAGATGTCAACTCCTACGAGCAGTACTTC. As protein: CASSQDVNSYEQYF.

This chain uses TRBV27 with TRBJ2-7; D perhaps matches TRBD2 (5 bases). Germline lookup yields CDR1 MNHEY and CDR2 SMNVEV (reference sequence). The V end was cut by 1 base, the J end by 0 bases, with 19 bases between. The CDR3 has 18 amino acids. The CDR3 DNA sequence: TGTGCCAGCAGTTTATTAGGTGTTCGGGGAAGAGTCTCCTACGAGCAGTACTTC. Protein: CASSLLGVRGRVSYEQYF.

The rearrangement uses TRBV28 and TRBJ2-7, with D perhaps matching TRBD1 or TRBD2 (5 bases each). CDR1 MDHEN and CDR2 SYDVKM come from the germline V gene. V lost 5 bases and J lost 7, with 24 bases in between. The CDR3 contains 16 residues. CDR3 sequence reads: CASSAGFRESMEEQYF. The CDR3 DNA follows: TGTGCCAGCAGTGCCGGCTTCAGGGAGTCTATGGAGGAGCAGTACTTC.